The entry below describes one TCR beta chain. This entry comes from a study of blood T cell repertoires in COVID-19. Study in general: COVID-19 samples collected from the United States, Italy and Spain covered acute and convalescent phases. T cells, B-cell-depleted T cells, or PBMCs supplied cDNA or gDNA.

In the study's own analysis: From reference gene primer amplification, estimates of nucleated cell counts were derived. The table came from immunoSEQ multiplex PCR; TCRdb's copy has only in-frame clones and leaves some out. V and J calls plus clone size are reproduced from that table; the DNA served to infer D and trimming. The sample yields about 150,000 clones, approximately 81% seen once. This CDR3 is 15 amino acids long. Germline CDR1 is SEHNR and CDR2 is FQNEAQ (reference sequence). With V trimmed by 7 bases and J by 6 bases, 10 bases remained unmatched. The chain carries TRBV7-9 and TRBJ2-2, with TRBD1 matching over 8 bases. Specimen: peripheral blood. This receptor was obtained from an elderly woman with active or convalescent COVID-19. CDR3 in amino acids: CASKPPGQVPGELFF. CDR3 coding DNA: TGTGCCAGCAAACCCCCGGGACAGGTTCCCGGGGAGCTGTTTTTT.